Listed here are 20 T cell receptor beta chains from one sample, sequenced in a study of STAT5B mutations in CD4+ large granular lymphocyte leukemia. Measured with immunoSEQ multiplex PCR; TCRdb has only the in-frame clones, and not every one. The data hold tens of thousands of clones, with 55% to 75% observed a single time. Specimen: CD4+ T cells from blood buffy coats. These receptors were collected from a human donor in good health.

The rearrangement links TRBV12-5 to TRBJ2-2, with TRBD1 matching over 7 bases. Germline CDR1 is LGHNT and CDR2 is FRNRAP. The CDR3 covers 16 residues. Losses at the gene ends were 2 bases for V and 6 bases for J; bases not matched to a gene: 9. CDR3 DNA sequence: TGTGCTAGTGGTTTGCCCCCTGGGACAGCACCCGGGGAGCTGTTTTTT. Amino acids: CASGLPPGTAPGELFF. The whole variable domain, filled in from reference TRBV12-5 and TRBJ2-2, reads DARVTQTPRHKVTEMGQEVTMRCQPILGHNTVFWYRQTMMQGLELLAYFRNRAPLDDSGMPKDRFSAEMPDATLATLKIQPSEPRDSAVYFCASGLPPGTAPGELFFGEGSRLTVL.

The J gene is TRBJ2-3, the V gene TRBV7-6; D unresolved. V was shortened by 0 bases and J by 4 bases, with 11 bases between the two germline ends. There are 15 residues in the CDR3. Germline lookup yields CDR1 SGHVS and CDR2 FNYEAQ. For the CDR3, the DNA is TGTGCCAGCAGCTTAGCGCGCAATTTCCCAGATACGCAGTATTTT. This sequence encodes CASSLARNFPDTQYF. The whole variable domain, remainder taken from reference TRBV7-6 and TRBJ2-3, is GAGVSQSPRYKVTKRGQDVALRCDPISGHVSLYWYRQALGQGPEFLTYFNYEAQQDKSGLPNDRFSAERPEGSISTLTIQRTEQRDSAMYRCASSLARNFPDTQYFGPGTRLTVL.

The V call is TRBV7-6, the J call TRBJ2-2; 9 bases map to TRBD1. Germline CDR1 is SGHVS and CDR2 is FNYEAQ. The length of the CDR3 is 16 residues. Trimming cost V 7 bases and J 7 bases; bases outside gene matches: 13. CDR3 in amino acids: CASTPGTGFGSGELFF. CDR3 DNA: TGTGCCAGCACCCCCGGGACAGGGTTCGGGAGCGGGGAGCTGTTTTTT. The complete variable domain, with remaining parts taken from reference TRBV7-6 and TRBJ2-2, reads GAGVSQSPRYKVTKRGQDVALRCDPISGHVSLYWYRQALGQGPEFLTYFNYEAQQDKSGLPNDRFSAERPEGSISTLTIQRTEQRDSAMYRCASTPGTGFGSGELFFGEGSRLTVL.

This clone was seen more than once but under ten times. The V and J genes are TRBV11-2 and TRBJ1-6; D uncertain. Germline V gene lookup returns CDR1 SGHAT and CDR2 FQNNGV. V was clipped by 5 bases and J by 10 bases, with 9 bases between them. This CDR3 has 12 residues. CDR3 in DNA: TGTGCCAGCAGCGTCGGAGGCTCACCCCTCCACTTT. Its protein is CASSVGGSPLHF.

This chain joins TRBV5-1 and TRBJ1-1; 9 bases are a match to TRBD1. The V segment lost 4 bases and the J segment 3 bases; nucleotides outside the gene matches: 4. The V gene's germline CDR1 is SGHRS and CDR2 YFSETQ. This CDR3 is built from 14 residues. The CDR3 DNA is TGCGCCAGCAGCCAACAGGGGGCTGACACTGAAGCTTTCTTT. Protein: CASSQQGADTEAFF.

This clone was counted a single time. The chain combines TRBV25-1 with TRBJ1-4; a weak D match, TRBD1 (6 bases). Germline lookup yields CDR1 MGHDK and CDR2 SYGVNS. V shed 3 bases and J shed 6 bases, with 14 bases lying between them. The CDR3 extends over 15 amino acids. The CDR3 nucleotides read TGTGCCAGCAGTGATACAGGGCGGGGAGATGAAAAACTGTTTTTT. Protein: CASSDTGRGDEKLFF.

The chain's CDR3 is CAISDRRGATDTQYF. In DNA form, the CDR3 reads TGTGCCATCAGTGACAGAAGGGGGGCCACAGATACGCAGTATTTT. V gene TRBV10-3 combines with J gene TRBJ2-3; D may match TRBD1 or TRBD2 (6 bases each). This CDR3 comprises 15 residues. Per the germline V gene, CDR1 is ENHRY and CDR2 is SYGVKD. V lost 3 bases, J lost 2 bases, and 12 bases lay in between.

The gene calls are TRBV7-6 and TRBJ2-1; the D gene could be TRBD1 or TRBD2 (7 bases each). The length of the CDR3 is 15 residues. The germline V and J ends were trimmed by 1 base and 4 bases, with 11 bases remaining between them. The V gene's germline CDR1 is SGHVS and CDR2 FNYEAQ. The CDR3: CASSLGQGGYNEQFF. The CDR3 region has the DNA TGTGCCAGCAGCTTAGGCCAGGGGGGGTACAATGAGCAGTTCTTC.

This clone appeared once. The rearrangement joins TRBV5-1 to TRBJ2-3; D might be TRBD1 or TRBD2, each matching 5 bases. CDR3 length: 13 amino acids. Germline assignment: CDR1 SGHRS and CDR2 YFSETQ. Trimming removed 4 bases at V and 6 bases at J, with 12 bases between. The CDR3 nucleotides are TGCGCCAGCAGCGAAAACGAGGGGGATACGCAGTATTTT. Its protein is CASSENEGDTQYF.

The gene calls are TRBV6-1 and TRBJ1-1; D is ambiguous. CDR1 and CDR2 (germline): MNHNS, SASEGT. This CDR3 spans 13 amino acids. V lost 5 bases and J lost 3, with 10 bases in between. In nucleotides, the CDR3 is TGTGCCAGCAGTACCCGGGCCGACACTGAAGCTTTCTTT. Protein sequence: CASSTRADTEAFF.

This clone has only one observation. The chain links TRBV2 to TRBJ2-3, with 9 bases that match TRBD2. The length of the CDR3 is 13 residues. Trimming at V came to 7 bases and at J to 1 base, leaving 0 bases not matched to a gene. CDR1 and CDR2 (germline): SNHLY, FYNNEI. This CDR3 is CASKRGGTDTQYF. The CDR3 DNA follows: TGTGCCAGCAAGCGGGGGGGCACAGATACGCAGTATTTT.

This clone showed up just a few times. This chain links TRBV18 with TRBJ2-7, with no clear D. The germline gives CDR1 KGHSH, CDR2 LQKENI. This CDR3 has 13 residues. Trimming took 4 bases from V and 2 from J, leaving 9 bases between them. The CDR3 protein is CASSLVGTYEQYF. The DNA for the CDR3 is TGTGCCAGCTCACTTGTTGGAACCTACGAGCAGTACTTC.

This clone was recorded once. V and J are TRBV28 and TRBJ2-3, with D perhaps matching TRBD2 (5 bases). CDR3 length: 16 residues. Germline CDR1 and CDR2: MDHEN and SYDVKM. V was pared by 2 bases and J by 4 bases, with 16 bases between. CDR3 coding DNA: TGTGCCAGCAGTTTACCCTCCCAGAGGGCCTCAGATACGCAGTATTTT. Its translation is CASSLPSQRASDTQYF.

The chain couples TRBV9 to TRBJ2-7, with TRBD1 matching over 8 bases. Germline loops: CDR1 SGDLS, CDR2 YYNGEE. This CDR3 comprises 15 residues. The trim removed 0 bases at V and 5 bases at J, leaving 7 bases unmatched. CDR3 in DNA: TGTGCCAGCAGCGTAGCTACGGGACAGGAGGACGAGCAGTACGTC. It translates to CASSVATGQEDEQYV.

The gene calls are TRBV18 and TRBJ1-5; TRBD1 agrees at 8 bases. J gave up 9 bases and V 3 bases, and 4 bases lay outside the gene matches. The CDR3 sequence is 13 residues long. Germline CDR1 reads KGHSH; CDR2 reads LQKENI. CDR3 in amino acids: CASSPDRVRPQHF. The DNA for the CDR3 is TGTGCCAGCTCACCGGACAGGGTACGGCCCCAGCATTTT. The whole variable domain, remainder taken from reference TRBV18 and TRBJ1-5, is NAGVMQNPRHLVRRRGQEARLRCSPMKGHSHVYWYRQLPEEGLKFMVYLQKENIIDESGMPKERFSAEFPKEGPSILRIQQVVRGDSAAYFCASSPDRVRPQHFGDGTRLSIL.

The count of this clone is one. The V call is TRBV6-4, the J call TRBJ2-3; TRBD2 aligns across 7 bases. The CDR3 consists of 15 residues. Germline V gene lookup returns CDR1 MRHNA and CDR2 SNTAGT. Germline trimming cut 4 bases from V and 1 base from J; bases unmatched to any gene: 5. CDR3 bases: TGTGCCAGCAGTGCGACGGGGGGACGCACAGATACGCAGTATTTT. It yields the protein CASSATGGRTDTQYF.

V usage is TRBV10-3 and J usage is TRBJ2-1; 8 bases line up with TRBD2. CDR3 size: 15 residues. V dropped 3 bases and J dropped 7; count of bases not matched to a gene: 8. Per germline, CDR1 ENHRY and CDR2 SYGVKD. CDR3 DNA sequence: TGTGCCATCAGTGACTCGGGGGGGCTTGGAAATGAGCAGTTCTTC. Encoded protein: CAISDSGGLGNEQFF.

This clone has a handful of counts. The chain is built from TRBV11-2 and TRBJ1-6, with a possible D match to TRBD1 (5 bases). Germline CDR1 SGHAT, CDR2 FQNNGV. The V and J ends lost 10 bases and 5 bases respectively, with 12 bases between them. CDR3 length: 13 amino acids. This CDR3 is CATAGGNNSPLHF. The CDR3 nucleotides read TGTGCCACCGCGGGGGGGAATAATTCACCCCTCCACTTT.

V and J are TRBV28 and TRBJ2-5; 7 positions match TRBD2. In germline, CDR1 is MDHEN, CDR2 SYDVKM. Trimming cost V 3 bases and J 1 base; bases outside gene matches: 5. The CDR3 spans 15 residues. CDR3 sequence: CASSLGGRAQETQYF. DNA for the CDR3: TGTGCCAGCAGTTTGGGAGGGAGGGCCCAAGAGACCCAGTACTTC.

The chain couples TRBV6-5 to TRBJ2-5, with 8 bases that match TRBD1. The length of the CDR3 is 16 residues. Unmatched junction bases numbered 7, after V lost 0 bases and J lost 4 bases. The germline gives CDR1 MNHEY, CDR2 SVGAGI. The CDR3 nucleotides read TGTGCCAGCAGTTACTCGATTTCGGGACAGGCAGAGACCCAGTACTTC. This translates into CASSYSISGQAETQYF.